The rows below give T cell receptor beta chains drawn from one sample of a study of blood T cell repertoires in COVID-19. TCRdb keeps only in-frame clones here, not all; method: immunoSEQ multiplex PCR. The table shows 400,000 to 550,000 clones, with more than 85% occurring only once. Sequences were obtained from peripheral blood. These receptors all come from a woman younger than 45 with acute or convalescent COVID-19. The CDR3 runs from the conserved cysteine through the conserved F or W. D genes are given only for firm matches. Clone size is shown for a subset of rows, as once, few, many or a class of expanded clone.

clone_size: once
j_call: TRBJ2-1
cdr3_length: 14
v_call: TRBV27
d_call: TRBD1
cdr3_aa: CASRYGQGGDEQFF
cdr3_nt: TGTGCCAGCAGATACGGACAGGGTGGGGATGAGCAGTTCTTC

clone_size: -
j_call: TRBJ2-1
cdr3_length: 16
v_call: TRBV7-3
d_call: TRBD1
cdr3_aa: CASSSSGQVSYNEQFF
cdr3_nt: TGTGCCAGCAGCTCATCTGGACAGGTGTCCTACAATGAGCAGTTCTTC

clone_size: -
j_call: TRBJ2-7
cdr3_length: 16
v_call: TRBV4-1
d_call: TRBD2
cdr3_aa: CASSQDRASGNYEQYF
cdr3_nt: TGCGCCAGCAGCCAAGATAGGGCTAGCGGCAACTACGAGCAGTACTTC

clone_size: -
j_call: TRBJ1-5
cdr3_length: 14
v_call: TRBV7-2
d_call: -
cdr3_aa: CASSDMRGGQPQHF
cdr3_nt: TGTGCCAGCAGCGACATGAGAGGGGGTCAGCCCCAGCATTTT

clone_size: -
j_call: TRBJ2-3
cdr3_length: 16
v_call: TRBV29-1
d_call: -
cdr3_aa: CSVAEGHYNPTDTQYF
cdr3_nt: TGCAGCGTTGCCGAGGGACACTATAACCCCACAGATACGCAGTATTTT

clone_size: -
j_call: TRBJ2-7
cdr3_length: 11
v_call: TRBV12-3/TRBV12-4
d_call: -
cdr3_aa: CASSFYYEQYF
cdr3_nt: TGTGCCAGCAGTTTTTACTACGAGCAGTACTTC

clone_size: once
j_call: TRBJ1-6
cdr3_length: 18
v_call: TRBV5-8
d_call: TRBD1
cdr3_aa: CASSLDLGTVYYNSPLHF
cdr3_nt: TGTGCCAGCAGCTTGGACCTCGGGACAGTTTACTATAATTCACCCCTCCACTTT

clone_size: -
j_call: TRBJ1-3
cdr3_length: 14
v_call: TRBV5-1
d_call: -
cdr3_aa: CASSPKTGSNTIYF
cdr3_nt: TGCGCCAGCAGCCCTAAGACAGGCTCAAACACCATATATTTT

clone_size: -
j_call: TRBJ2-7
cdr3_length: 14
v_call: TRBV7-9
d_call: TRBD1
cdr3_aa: CASSLGQGRYEQYF
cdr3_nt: TGTGCCAGCAGCTTAGGACAGGGCCGCTACGAGCAGTACTTC

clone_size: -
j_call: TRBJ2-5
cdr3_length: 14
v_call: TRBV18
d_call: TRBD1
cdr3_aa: CASSLDRGQETQYF
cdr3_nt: TGTGCCAGCTCATTGGACAGGGGCCAAGAGACCCAGTACTTC

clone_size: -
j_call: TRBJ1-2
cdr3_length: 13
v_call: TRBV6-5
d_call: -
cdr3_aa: CASSYGQDYGYTF
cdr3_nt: TGTGCCAGCAGTTACGGGCAGGACTATGGCTACACCTTC

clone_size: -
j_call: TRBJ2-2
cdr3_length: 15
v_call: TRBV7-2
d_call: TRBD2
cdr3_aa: CASSGSSGGSWELFF
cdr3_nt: TGTGCCAGCAGCGGTTCTAGCGGGGGGTCTTGGGAGCTGTTTTTT

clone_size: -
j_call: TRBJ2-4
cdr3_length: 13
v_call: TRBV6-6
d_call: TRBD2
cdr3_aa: CASSYRLAGTQYF
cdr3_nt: TGTGCCAGCAGTTACAGGCTAGCGGGCACCCAGTACTTC

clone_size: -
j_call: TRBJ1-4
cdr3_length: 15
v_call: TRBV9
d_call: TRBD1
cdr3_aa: CASSLGQGVGEKLFF
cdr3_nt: TGTGCCAGCAGCCTCGGACAGGGGGTAGGTGAAAAACTGTTTTTT

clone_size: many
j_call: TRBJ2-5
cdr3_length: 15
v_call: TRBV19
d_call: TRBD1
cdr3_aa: CASSILGQVQETQYF
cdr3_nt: TGTGCCAGTAGTATTTTGGGACAGGTACAAGAGACCCAGTACTTC

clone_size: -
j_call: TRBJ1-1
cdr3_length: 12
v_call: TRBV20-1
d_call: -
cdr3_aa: CSASLGGSSAFF
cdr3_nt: TGCAGTGCTAGTTTGGGGGGATCCTCAGCTTTCTTT

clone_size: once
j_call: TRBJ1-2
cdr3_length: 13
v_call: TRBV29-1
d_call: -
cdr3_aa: CSVVRGDSYGYTF
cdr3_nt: TGCAGCGTTGTTAGGGGTGATAGCTATGGCTACACCTTC

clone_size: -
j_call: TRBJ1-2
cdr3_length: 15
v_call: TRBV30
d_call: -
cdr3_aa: CAWSVHGGANYGYTF
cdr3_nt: TGTGCCTGGAGTGTACATGGGGGCGCGAACTATGGCTACACCTTC

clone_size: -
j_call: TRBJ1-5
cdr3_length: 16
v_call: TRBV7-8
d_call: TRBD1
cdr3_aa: CASSKTGGASNQPQHF
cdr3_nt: TGTGCCAGCAGCAAAACAGGGGGCGCAAGCAATCAGCCCCAGCATTTT

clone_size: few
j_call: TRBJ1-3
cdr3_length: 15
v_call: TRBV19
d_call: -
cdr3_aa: CASSIDFSSGNTIYF
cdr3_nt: TGTGCCAGTAGTATAGATTTCAGCTCTGGAAACACCATATATTTT

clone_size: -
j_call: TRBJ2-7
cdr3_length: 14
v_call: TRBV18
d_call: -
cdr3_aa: CASSPFTGKGEQYF
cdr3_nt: TGTGCCAGCTCACCATTCACAGGGAAGGGGGAGCAGTACTTC

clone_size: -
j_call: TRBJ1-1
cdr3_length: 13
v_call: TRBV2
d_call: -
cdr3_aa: CASLVLMNTEAFF
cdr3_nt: TGTGCCAGTCTCGTACTAATGAACACTGAAGCTTTCTTT

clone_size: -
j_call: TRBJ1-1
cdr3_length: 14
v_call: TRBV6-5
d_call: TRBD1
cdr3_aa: CASNSGQGNTEAFF
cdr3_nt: TGTGCCAGCAATTCGGGACAGGGGAACACTGAAGCTTTCTTT

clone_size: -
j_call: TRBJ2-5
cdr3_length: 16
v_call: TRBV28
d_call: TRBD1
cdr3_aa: CASRAIGTGGAETQYF
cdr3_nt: TGTGCCAGCAGGGCGATTGGGACAGGGGGCGCGGAGACCCAGTACTTC

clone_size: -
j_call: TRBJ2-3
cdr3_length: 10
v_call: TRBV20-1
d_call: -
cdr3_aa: CTYFTDTQYF
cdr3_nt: TGCACATACTTCACAGATACGCAGTATTTT

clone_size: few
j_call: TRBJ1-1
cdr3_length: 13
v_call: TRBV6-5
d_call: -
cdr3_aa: CASSLPGGTEAFF
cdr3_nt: TGTGCCAGCAGTCTGCCGGGCGGGACTGAAGCTTTCTTT

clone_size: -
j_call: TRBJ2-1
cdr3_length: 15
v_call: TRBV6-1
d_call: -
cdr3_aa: CASSEFRESYNEQFF
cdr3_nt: TGTGCCAGCAGTGAATTCAGGGAATCCTACAATGAGCAGTTCTTC

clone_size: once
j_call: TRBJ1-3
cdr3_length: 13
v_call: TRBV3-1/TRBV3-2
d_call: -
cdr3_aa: CASSSRSGNTIYF
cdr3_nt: TGTGCCAGCAGCTCCCGTTCTGGAAACACCATATATTTT

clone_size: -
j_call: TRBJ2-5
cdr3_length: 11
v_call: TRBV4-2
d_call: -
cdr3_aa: CASSQEGTQYF
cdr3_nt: TGTGCCAGCAGCCAGGAGGGGACCCAGTACTTC

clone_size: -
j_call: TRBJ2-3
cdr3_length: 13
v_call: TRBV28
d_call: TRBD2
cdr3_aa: CASRYEAGAAQYF
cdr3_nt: TGTGCCAGCAGGTACGAAGCGGGGGCTGCGCAGTATTTT

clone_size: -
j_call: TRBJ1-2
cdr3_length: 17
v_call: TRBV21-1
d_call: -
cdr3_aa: CASSKLSTGKNGYGYTF
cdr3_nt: TGTGCCAGCAGCAAACTCTCGACAGGGAAAAACGGCTATGGCTACACCTTC

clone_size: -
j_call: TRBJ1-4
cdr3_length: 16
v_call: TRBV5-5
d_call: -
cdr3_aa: CASSPTTGTTNEKLFF
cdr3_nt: TGTGCCAGCAGCCCCACCACCGGGACAACTAATGAAAAACTGTTTTTT

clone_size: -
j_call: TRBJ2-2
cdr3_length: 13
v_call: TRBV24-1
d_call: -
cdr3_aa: CATRGGSTGELFF
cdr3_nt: TGTGCCACCAGGGGGGGAAGCACCGGGGAGCTGTTTTTT

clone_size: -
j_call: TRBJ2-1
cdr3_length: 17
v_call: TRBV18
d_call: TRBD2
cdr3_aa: CASSPSPGPAGANEQFF
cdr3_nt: TGTGCCAGCTCACCATCCCCTGGTCCAGCGGGGGCGAATGAGCAGTTCTTC

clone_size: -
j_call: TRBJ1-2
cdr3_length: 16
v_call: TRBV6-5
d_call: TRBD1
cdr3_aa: CASSYLGDRGNYGYTF
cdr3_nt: TGTGCCAGCAGTTACCTTGGGGACAGGGGAAACTATGGCTACACCTTC

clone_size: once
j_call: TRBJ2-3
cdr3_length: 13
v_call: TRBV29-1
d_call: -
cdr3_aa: CSVEPVSTDTQYF
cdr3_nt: TGCAGCGTTGAGCCGGTTAGCACAGATACGCAGTATTTT

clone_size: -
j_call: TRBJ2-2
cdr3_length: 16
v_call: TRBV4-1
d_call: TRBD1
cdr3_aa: CASSPRGQGDTGELFF
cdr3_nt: TGCGCCAGCAGCCCCAGAGGGCAGGGGGACACCGGGGAGCTGTTTTTT

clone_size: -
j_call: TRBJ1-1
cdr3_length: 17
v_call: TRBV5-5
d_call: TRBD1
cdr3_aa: CASSKYGTGGLNTEAFF
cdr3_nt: TGTGCCAGCAGCAAGTACGGGACAGGGGGGCTGAACACTGAAGCTTTCTTT

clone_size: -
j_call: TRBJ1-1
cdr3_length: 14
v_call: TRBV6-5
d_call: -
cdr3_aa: CASSLTEMNTEAFF
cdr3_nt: TGTGCCAGCAGTCTGACAGAAATGAACACTGAAGCTTTCTTT

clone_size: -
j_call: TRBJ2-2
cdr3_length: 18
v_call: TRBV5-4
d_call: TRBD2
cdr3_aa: CASSQGLAEAANTGELFF
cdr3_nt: TGTGCCAGCAGCCAAGGACTAGCGGAGGCCGCGAACACCGGGGAGCTGTTTTTT

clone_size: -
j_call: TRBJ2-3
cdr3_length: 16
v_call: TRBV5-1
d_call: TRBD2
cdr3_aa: CASSLLRGGSTDTQYF
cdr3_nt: TGCGCCAGCAGCTTATTACGGGGGGGAAGTACAGATACGCAGTATTTT

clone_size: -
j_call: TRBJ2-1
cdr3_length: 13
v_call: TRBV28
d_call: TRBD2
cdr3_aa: CASATSGANEQFF
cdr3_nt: TGTGCCAGCGCGACTAGCGGGGCTAATGAGCAGTTCTTC

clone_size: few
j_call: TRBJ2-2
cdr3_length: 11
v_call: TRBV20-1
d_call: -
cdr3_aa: CSAQKDSWLFF
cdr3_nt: TGCAGTGCGCAAAAGGACAGTTGGCTGTTTTTT

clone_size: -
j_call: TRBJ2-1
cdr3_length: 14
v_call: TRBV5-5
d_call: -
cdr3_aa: CASSLHLANNEQFF
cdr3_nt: TGTGCCAGCAGCTTGCACCTGGCCAACAATGAGCAGTTCTTC

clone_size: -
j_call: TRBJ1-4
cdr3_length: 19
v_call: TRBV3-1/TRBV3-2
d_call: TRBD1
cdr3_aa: CASSLLPGQGSGVDEKLFF
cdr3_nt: TGTGCCAGCAGCCTACTGCCGGGACAGGGTTCGGGGGTGGATGAAAAACTGTTTTTT

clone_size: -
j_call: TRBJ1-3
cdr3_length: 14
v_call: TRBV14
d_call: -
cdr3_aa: CASSLLAPGNTIYF
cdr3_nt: TGTGCCAGCAGCCTCCTAGCGCCCGGAAACACCATATATTTT

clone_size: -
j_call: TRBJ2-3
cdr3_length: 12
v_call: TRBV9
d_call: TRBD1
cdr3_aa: CASSAGGVTQYF
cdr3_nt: TGTGCCAGCAGCGCAGGGGGAGTTACGCAGTATTTT

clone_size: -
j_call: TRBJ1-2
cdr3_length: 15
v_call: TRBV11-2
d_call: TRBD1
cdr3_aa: CASSLSATGGLGYTF
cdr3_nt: TGTGCCAGCAGCTTATCTGCGACAGGGGGCCTTGGCTACACCTTC

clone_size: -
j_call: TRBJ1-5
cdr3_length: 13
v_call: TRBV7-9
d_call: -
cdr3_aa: CASSSTGLQPQHF
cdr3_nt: TGTGCCAGCAGCTCTACTGGGCTTCAGCCCCAGCATTTT

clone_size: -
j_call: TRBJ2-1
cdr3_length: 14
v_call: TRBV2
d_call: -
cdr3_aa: CASSALVVFHEQFF
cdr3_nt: TGTGCCAGCAGTGCACTAGTGGTTTTCCATGAGCAGTTCTTC